These 9 T cell receptor beta chains were sequenced from one sample in a study of shared clonotypes between healthy human individuals. The table came from immunoSEQ multiplex PCR; TCRdb's copy has only in-frame clones and leaves some out. The table records around 700,000 clones, about three quarters of them present only once. Source material: memory CD4+ T cells sorted from blood. Described subset: CD45RA-negative fraction. Receptors were obtained from a woman aged 25 to 45 in good health.

The chain has TRBV27 and TRBJ1-5, with 9 bases fitting TRBD1. This CDR3 contains 15 residues. V was clipped by 4 bases and J by 9 bases; unmatched bases: 10. CDR1 is MNHEY and CDR2 is SMNVEV in the germline V gene (reference sequence). The DNA of the CDR3 is TGTGCCAGCAGTTCATACACAGGGGGCGCCGGGCCCCAGCATTTT. Its protein product is CASSSYTGGAGPQHF.

The V and J genes are TRBV7-3 and TRBJ2-3; D remains ambiguous. The V end was cut by 5 bases, the J end by 6 bases, with 12 bases between. The CDR3 sequence is 13 residues long. Germline V gives CDR1 SGHTA, CDR2 FQGTGA. For the CDR3, the DNA is TGTGCCAGCAGCGAAAGTGGTAGGGATACGCAGTATTTT. This codes for CASSESGRDTQYF.

The chain couples TRBV5-8 to TRBJ1-1; possibly TRBD1 for D (5 bases). The V gene's germline CDR1 is SGHTS and CDR2 YDEGEE. V was pared by 9 bases and J by 4 bases, with 19 bases between. The CDR3 is 14 amino acids. For the CDR3, the DNA is TGTGCCACAATTATAAATGCAGGGATCACTGAAGCTTTCTTT. Residues: CATIINAGITEAFF.

The rearrangement joins TRBV7-2 to TRBJ1-3; unclear D gene. This CDR3 contains 15 residues. Deletions cut 1 base from V and 4 bases from J, with 11 bases between. Germline V gene lookup returns CDR1 SGHTA and CDR2 FQGNSA. CDR3 loop: CASSLDGVPGNTIYF. The DNA for the CDR3 is TGTGCCAGCAGCTTAGACGGGGTGCCAGGAAACACCATATATTTT.

V usage is TRBV5-1 and J usage is TRBJ2-3, with 8 bases fitting TRBD1. This CDR3 contains 15 residues. V shed 0 bases and J 5 bases; nucleotides not matched to a gene: 5. In germline, CDR1 is SGHRS, CDR2 YFSETQ. The CDR3 DNA reads TGCGCCAGCAGCTTGGTGTCAGGGGGCGTAGATACGCAGTATTTT. Amino acid sequence: CASSLVSGGVDTQYF.

This clone occurred a few times. The rearrangement links TRBV27 to TRBJ1-3; D unclear. Looked up from germline, CDR1 is MNHEY and CDR2 is SMNVEV (reference sequence). This CDR3 has 16 residues. V shed 5 bases and J shed 0 bases, with 14 bases lying between them. The CDR3 nucleotides read TGTGCCAGCAGTCCCCGGGAGCCGAGCTCTGGAAACACCATATATTTT. The encoded protein is CASSPREPSSGNTIYF.

This chain joins TRBV11-2 and TRBJ2-7, with D perhaps TRBD1 (5 bases). V lost 0 bases and J lost 5, with 14 bases in between. Looked up from germline, CDR1 is SGHAT and CDR2 is FQNNGV. The CDR3 has 15 amino acids. The CDR3 bases are TGTGCCAGCAGCTTAGACTCAGGGATTGCCGACGAGCAGTACTTC. As protein: CASSLDSGIADEQYF. The whole variable domain, remainder taken from reference TRBV11-2 and TRBJ2-7, is EAGVAQSPRYKIIEKRQSVAFWCNPISGHATLYWYQQILGQGPKLLIQFQNNGVVDDSQLPKDRFSAERLKGVDSTLKIQPAKLEDSAVYLCASSLDSGIADEQYFGPGTRLTVT.

In nucleotides, the CDR3 is TGTGCCAGCAGCTTAGATAGGAGGGTCAGAGAGACCCAGTACTTC. Protein: CASSLDRRVRETQYF. The genes are TRBV11-2 and TRBJ2-5; D possibly corresponds to TRBD2 (6 bases). Per germline, CDR1 SGHAT and CDR2 FQNNGV. The CDR3 loop spans 15 amino acids. Trimming stripped 0 bases from V and 4 bases from J, with 12 bases between.

The chain employs TRBV25-1 and TRBJ2-2, with TRBD1 identical over 10 bases. From germline, CDR1 is MGHDK and CDR2 SYGVNS. The CDR3 has 15 residues. V trimming: 5 bases; J trimming: 6 bases; junction bases outside the gene matches: 6. CDR3 nucleotides: TGTGCCAGCAGTCCCCGGACAGGGGGGCCCGGGGAGCTGTTTTTT. It translates to CASSPRTGGPGELFF.